This TCR beta chain was obtained from a study of T cell responses to AZD1222 COVID-19 vaccine. With respect to this clone: Antigen specificity is unknown.

CDR1 and CDR2 (germline): LNHDA, SQIVND (reference sequence). V was shortened by 5 bases and J by 0 bases, with 10 bases between the two germline ends. The CDR3 sequence is 14 residues long. TCRdb's copy holds only in-frame clones and misses some; the assay was immunoSEQ multiplex PCR. The repertoire holds 140,000 to 150,000 clones, with 75% to 95% as singletons. Notes on the study in general: Spike as a whole was targeted by vaccine-associated CD4 TCRs, dominant at 160-218 and 743-854. Two AZD1222 administrations were followed by greater Spike-specific TCR breadth and depth. Only five to seven individuals given AZD1222 were seropositive at baseline.

Here the sequenced sample was peripheral blood, taken on day 0 of MenACWY control vaccination. The clonotype comes from an adult in good health. The genes are TRBV19 and TRBJ1-1; D remains ambiguous. In nucleotides, the CDR3 is TGTGCCAGTAGTCTCCTTCTCCTGAACACTGAAGCTTTCTTT. Its protein is CASSLLLLNTEAFF.